The 17 T cell receptor beta chains in this list originate from one sample, sequenced in a study of blood T cell repertoires in COVID-19. Repertoires were generated with immunoSEQ multiplex PCR, while TCRdb's copy carries only in-frame clones and drops some. The top ten hold 6% to 7% of the sample, which has roughly 340,000 clones, about 87% seen once. The sample was peripheral blood. These receptor sequences come from a woman in her forties or fifties with COVID-19, enrolled during active disease.

This clone was seen only once. The chain joins TRBV24-1 to TRBJ2-2; TRBD2 might be the D (5 bases). The germline V gene has CDR1 KGHDR and CDR2 SFDVKD. CDR3 length: 16 amino acids. The V and J ends lost 3 bases and 0 bases respectively, with 10 bases between them. CDR3 residues: CATSDIRTSNTGELFF. The CDR3 DNA reads as TGTGCCACCAGTGATATTAGGACTTCGAACACCGGGGAGCTGTTTTTT.

This clone was counted between two and nine times. This chain connects TRBV7-9 to TRBJ1-5, with no clear D. This CDR3 has 12 residues. V lost 5 bases to trimming and J lost 3 bases, with 5 bases between them. Per germline, CDR1 SEHNR and CDR2 FQNEAQ (reference sequence). The CDR3 DNA sequence: TGTGCCAGCAGCCTAACCAATCAGCCCCAGCATTTT. It encodes CASSLTNQPQHF.

The chain couples TRBV5-8 to TRBJ1-1; 7 nucleotides align to TRBD1. Germline CDR1 and CDR2: SGHTS and YDEGEE. The CDR3 sequence is 15 residues long. The V segment lost 0 bases and the J segment 10 bases; nucleotides outside the gene matches: 12. The CDR3 loop is CASSLVAGGRFGAFF. CDR3 DNA sequence: TGTGCCAGCAGCTTGGTGGCAGGGGGAAGATTTGGAGCTTTCTTT.

The rearrangement links TRBV4-2 to TRBJ2-1; TRBD2 matches at 10 bases. Trimming took 1 base from V and 8 from J; bases not matched to a gene: 5. Germline V lookup: CDR1 LGHNA, CDR2 YNFKEQ. The CDR3 is 15 residues long. The CDR3 region has the DNA TGTGCCAGCAGCCAAGTCCTAGCGGGAGATGATGAGCAGTTCTTC. As protein: CASSQVLAGDDEQFF.

V and J are TRBV6-5 and TRBJ1-1; tentatively, D is TRBD1 (5 bases). Germline CDR1 is MNHEY and CDR2 is SVGAGI. V lost 7 bases and J 1 base, leaving 13 bases between the germline ends. The CDR3 is 14 amino acids. The CDR3 nucleotides read TGTGCCAGCAACCTCCCGGGGGGGAACACTGAAGCTTTCTTT. This codes for CASNLPGGNTEAFF.

This chain links TRBV5-4 with TRBJ2-7; 14 positions match TRBD2. The germline V gene has CDR1 SGHNT and CDR2 YYREEE (reference sequence). The CDR3 has 14 residues. With 1 base clipped from V and 9 bases from J, the junction kept 3 bases outside the gene matches. The CDR3 protein is CASSLNGTSGRQYF. CDR3 coding DNA: TGTGCCAGCAGCTTGAATGGGACTAGCGGGAGGCAGTACTTC. The full variable domain, completed using reference TRBV5-4 and TRBJ2-7, is ETGVTQSPTHLIKTRGQQVTLRCSSQSGHNTVSWYQQALGQGPQFIFQYYREEENGRGNFPPRFSGLQFPNYSSELNVNALELDDSALYLCASSLNGTSGRQYFGPGTRLTVT.

The V call is TRBV4-2, the J call TRBJ2-3; TRBD2 agrees at 10 bases. V gave up 2 bases and J gave up 0 bases; unmatched junction bases: 5. Germline assignment: CDR1 LGHNA and CDR2 YNFKEQ. This CDR3 region has 17 residues. The DNA for the CDR3 is TGTGCCAGCAGCCAACGCAAGACTAGCGGGAGCACAGATACGCAGTATTTT. Its translation: CASSQRKTSGSTDTQYF.

The CDR3 sequence is CASSPWGSNTPQGNQETQYF. In nucleotides, the CDR3 is TGCGCCAGCAGCCCCTGGGGATCAAACACCCCCCAGGGGAACCAAGAGACCCAGTACTTC. The rearrangement uses TRBV4-3 and TRBJ2-5; D might be TRBD1 (6 bases). The V end lost 4 bases, the J end lost 0 bases, and 27 bases lay between the germline ends. The CDR3 length is 20 residues. Germline V CDR1 and CDR2: LGHNA, YSLEER.

This chain uses TRBV19 with TRBJ1-2, with D possibly being TRBD1 (5 bases). V gave up 1 base and J gave up 4 bases, with 13 bases separating them. The CDR3 loop spans 15 amino acids. CDR1 and CDR2 (germline): LNHDA, SQIVND (reference sequence). For the CDR3, the DNA is TGTGCCAGTAGTATAGTAGGTCAGGGCTTCTATGGCTACACCTTC. It yields the protein CASSIVGQGFYGYTF. The full variable domain, its missing parts supplied by reference TRBV19 and TRBJ1-2, is DGGITQSPKYLFRKEGQNVTLSCEQNLNHDAMYWYRQDPGQGLRLIYYSQIVNDFQKGDIAEGYSVSREKKESFPLTVTSAQKNPTAFYLCASSIVGQGFYGYTFGSGTRLTVV.

The chain combines TRBV5-6 with TRBJ1-3; the D is unclear. The V end was cut by 0 bases, the J end by 0 bases, with 7 bases between. Germline CDR1 is SGHDT and CDR2 is YYEEEE. The CDR3 sequence is 15 residues long. CDR3 sequence (DNA): TGTGCCAGCAGCTTGGACGCGGGCTCTGGAAACACCATATATTTT. This codes for CASSLDAGSGNTIYF.

The rearrangement links TRBV3-1 (or the pseudogene TRBV3-2) to TRBJ2-7; D might be TRBD1 (6 bases). The CDR3 length is 15 residues. Germline V gene sequence: CDR1 LGHDT, CDR2 YNNKEL (reference sequence). The germline V and J ends were trimmed by 0 bases and 4 bases, with 13 bases remaining between them. The CDR3 loop reads CASSQDRQGWYEQYF. DNA of the CDR3: TGTGCCAGCAGCCAAGATCGGCAGGGGTGGTACGAGCAGTACTTC.

The V call is TRBV7-9, the J call TRBJ2-1; 10 bases map to TRBD2. Losses at the gene ends were 2 bases for V and 6 bases for J; bases not matched to a gene: 4. The CDR3 consists of 15 residues. From germline, CDR1 is SEHNR and CDR2 FQNEAQ (reference sequence). This CDR3 is CASSLSGTSVNEQFF. DNA for the CDR3: TGTGCCAGCAGCTTAAGCGGGACTAGCGTCAATGAGCAGTTCTTC. The whole variable domain, remainder taken from reference TRBV7-9 and TRBJ2-1, is DTGVSQNPRHKITKRGQNVTFRCDPISEHNRLYWYRQTLGQGPEFLTYFQNEAQLEKSRLLSDRFSAERPKGSFSTLEIQRTEQGDSAMYLCASSLSGTSVNEQFFGPGTRLTVL.

The rearrangement uses TRBV18 and TRBJ1-1; D gene ambiguous. The CDR3 is 14 amino acids. Trimming removed 0 bases from V and 4 bases from J, with 9 bases in between. The germline gives CDR1 KGHSH, CDR2 LQKENI. Written as DNA, the CDR3 is TGTGCCAGCTCACCACCAAGTAGGAGCACTGAAGCTTTCTTT. Protein product: CASSPPSRSTEAFF.

The V and J genes are TRBV9 and TRBJ2-1, with a tentative D call TRBD2 (6 bases). The germline CDR1 and CDR2 sequences are SGDLS and YYNGEE. The CDR3 is 17 residues long. V shed 3 bases and J shed 8 bases, with 24 bases lying between them. The CDR3 loop is CASSARGLPLGMDEQFF. The CDR3 nucleotides are TGTGCCAGCAGCGCCCGCGGACTACCCCTCGGCATGGATGAGCAGTTCTTC.

The chain employs TRBV19 and TRBJ2-1; 8 bases line up with TRBD1. There are 14 residues in the CDR3. The V segment lost 7 bases and the J segment 2 bases; nucleotides outside the gene matches: 4. Per germline, CDR1 LNHDA and CDR2 SQIVND (reference sequence). The DNA of the CDR3 is TGTGCCAGTACCCGGACAGGGCCCTACAATGAGCAGTTCTTC. Its protein is CASTRTGPYNEQFF.

V is TRBV6-5 and J is TRBJ1-2, with TRBD1 identical over 9 bases. The CDR3 is made up of 16 amino acids. Trimming cost V 2 bases and J 4 bases; bases outside gene matches: 8. Germline CDR1 and CDR2: MNHEY and SVGAGI. DNA for the CDR3: TGTGCCAGCAGTTACGGCGGGACAGGGCGCCTCTATGGCTACACCTTC. Translated, it gives CASSYGGTGRLYGYTF.

V and J are TRBV2 and TRBJ1-1; 7 positions agree with TRBD1. Trimming took 6 bases from V and 1 from J; bases not matched to a gene: 5. This CDR3 has 14 amino acids. Germline values: CDR1 SNHLY, CDR2 FYNNEI. The CDR3 region has the DNA TGTGCCAGCAGGTTAGGGACAGCGAACACTGAAGCTTTCTTT. Translation gives CASRLGTANTEAFF. The full variable domain, completed using reference TRBV2 and TRBJ1-1, is EPEVTQTPSHQVTQMGQEVILRCVPISNHLYFYWYRQILGQKVEFLVSFYNNEISEKSEIFDDQFSVERPDGSNFTLKIRSTKLEDSAMYFCASRLGTANTEAFFGQGTRLTVV.